The rows below give T cell receptor beta chains drawn from one sample of a study of circulating and synovial CD4+ cells in juvenile arthritis. The table came from immunoSEQ multiplex PCR; TCRdb's copy has only in-frame clones and leaves some out. The data show several thousand clones, more than 80% seen once. Sequenced input: CD4+ T cells from synovial fluid. The receptor source for this set is a human donor with juvenile idiopathic arthritis. Both conserved end residues are part of each CDR3. The D gene is left open where the match is weak. The size entry is marked missing in some rows and otherwise reads once, few, many or a size class.

d_call	v_call	clone_size	j_call	cdr3_nt	cdr3_aa
.	TRBV10-1	.	TRBJ2-3	TGCGCCAGCAGTGATTTAACAGATACGCAGTATTTT	CASSDLTDTQYF
TRBD2	TRBV7-6	.	TRBJ2-1	TGTGCCAGCAGCCCGCGAGGACTAGCGGGGGCATACAATGAGCAGTTCTTC	CASSPRGLAGAYNEQFF
TRBD1	TRBV16	few	TRBJ1-1	TGTGCCAGCAGCCAGGACAGGGGGAACACTGAAGCTTTCTTT	CASSQDRGNTEAFF
TRBD1	TRBV6-1	once	TRBJ1-2	TGTGCCAGCAGTGAAGTTATGGGACAGGGGCGCGGCTACACCTTC	CASSEVMGQGRGYTF
.	TRBV15	.	TRBJ1-1	TGTGCCACCAGCAGAGCAGGTCCCACTGAAGCTTTCTTT	CATSRAGPTEAFF
TRBD1	TRBV7-2	few	TRBJ1-2	TGTGCCAGCAGCTCCGGACAGGGGCCAACTTCTGGTGGCTACACCTTC	CASSSGQGPTSGGYTF
.	TRBV27	.	TRBJ1-4	TGTGCCAGCAGTTTTGCGGGGACGACTAATGAAAAACTGTTTTTT	CASSFAGTTNEKLFF
.	TRBV30	.	TRBJ1-1	TGTGCCTGGAGTATGGAGGGTACAGCTTTCTTT	CAWSMEGTAFF
.	TRBV30	.	TRBJ2-5	TGTGCCTGGAGCCCACAGGGACCAGAGACCCAGTACTTC	CAWSPQGPETQYF
.	TRBV7-2	.	TRBJ1-1	TGTGCCAGCAGCTTAGCTTACGGGAACACTGAAGCTTTCTTT	CASSLAYGNTEAFF
.	TRBV28	.	TRBJ2-5	TGTGCCAGCAGTTTTTCCGGGGGACAAGAGACCCAGTACTTC	CASSFSGGQETQYF
.	TRBV6-6	few	TRBJ2-2	TGTGCCAGCACCGGGGGGCCAGACACCGGGGAGCTGTTTTTT	CASTGGPDTGELFF
.	TRBV4-1	.	TRBJ2-2	TGCGCCAGCAGCCCGATGTCCAGGAGGGAGCTGTTTTTT	CASSPMSRRELFF
TRBD1	TRBV2	large	TRBJ1-3	TGTGCCAGCAGTGCCGGGACAGGGGCTGGAAACACCATATATTTT	CASSAGTGAGNTIYF
TRBD1	TRBV28	.	TRBJ1-6	TGTGCCAGCGGGGGAGGACAGGGGAATTCACCCCTCCACTTT	CASGGGQGNSPLHF
.	TRBV16	.	TRBJ1-2	TGTGCCAGCAGCCAATCCCGGGGGGCCCCTGGCTACACCTTC	CASSQSRGAPGYTF
.	TRBV30	.	TRBJ1-2	TGTGCCTACGACGTGGCGGGTAACTATGGCTACACCTTC	CAYDVAGNYGYTF
.	TRBV11-3	.	TRBJ2-7	TGTGCCAGCAGCCGCAGCGTGTCGGAAGAGCAGTACTTC	CASSRSVSEEQYF
TRBD1	TRBV5-5	.	TRBJ2-7	TGTGCCAGCAGCTTGTTGGACAGGGGGTCCTACGAGCAGTACTTC	CASSLLDRGSYEQYF
TRBD1	TRBV2	.	TRBJ1-1	TGTGCCAGCAGTGGACAGGGGCGGACTGAAGCTTTCTTT	CASSGQGRTEAFF
.	TRBV7-2	.	TRBJ2-7	TGTGCCAGCAGCTTCCGGGACACCTCCTACGAGCAGTACTTC	CASSFRDTSYEQYF
TRBD1	TRBV5-1	.	TRBJ2-5	TGCGCCAGCAGCCCCGGGACAGGGGGCGGATGGGAGACCCAGTACTTC	CASSPGTGGGWETQYF
.	TRBV19	.	TRBJ1-5	TGTGCCAGTAGTATAGAGGGGAGACAGCCCCAGCATTTT	CASSIEGRQPQHF
.	TRBV4-3	.	TRBJ1-2	TGCGCCAGCAGCCTCGGAGGGTATGGCTACACCTTC	CASSLGGYGYTF
.	TRBV7-9	few	TRBJ2-1	TGTGCCAGCAGCCGGGACTACAATGAGCAGTTCTTC	CASSRDYNEQFF
.	TRBV6-6	.	TRBJ2-3	TGTGCCAGCGGACTCACTAGCACAGATACGCAGTATTTT	CASGLTSTDTQYF
TRBD1	TRBV6-1	.	TRBJ2-5	TGTGCCAGCAGTGAATGGGACAGGGGTGAAGAGACCCAGTACTTC	CASSEWDRGEETQYF
.	TRBV30	.	TRBJ1-1	TGTGCCTGGAAAGGGAGCGGCACTGAAGCTTTCTTT	CAWKGSGTEAFF
TRBD2	TRBV5-1	.	TRBJ2-7	TGCGCCAGCAGCTTGGAAGCGGGAGGTCGTTACGAGCAGTACTTC	CASSLEAGGRYEQYF
.	TRBV25-1	.	TRBJ2-7	TGTGCCAGCAGTTCGGGGGAGGTGCAGTACTTC	CASSSGEVQYF
TRBD1	TRBV19	.	TRBJ1-5	TGTGCCAGTAGTAACGACGGGACAGACGGACCTCAGCCCCAGCATTTT	CASSNDGTDGPQPQHF
TRBD2	TRBV7-9	.	TRBJ2-3	TGTGCCAGCAGCCCCAGCGGGAGAGGGCGCACAGATACGCAGTATTTT	CASSPSGRGRTDTQYF
.	TRBV6-5	.	TRBJ2-3	TGTGCCAGCAGTTACTCAAGCGGTCGCACAGATACGCAGTATTTT	CASSYSSGRTDTQYF
.	TRBV7-2	.	TRBJ1-2	TGTGCCAGCAGCTTAGACGGCAGGTGGAATTCTAACTATGGCTACACCTTC	CASSLDGRWNSNYGYTF
TRBD1	TRBV29-1	.	TRBJ2-3	TGCAGCGTAGGACAGGGTCAAACAGATACGCAGTATTTT	CSVGQGQTDTQYF
.	TRBV5-1	few	TRBJ2-3	TGCGCCAGCAGCCCCCCGGTAACAGATACGCAGTATTTT	CASSPPVTDTQYF
TRBD2	TRBV10-3	.	TRBJ2-7	TGTGCCACCGGACTAGCGGGAGGAAATGGGGAGTACTTC	CATGLAGGNGEYF
TRBD2	TRBV28	.	TRBJ2-7	TGTGCCAGCAGGTCCGACGGGACTAGCAGGTACGAGCAGTACTTC	CASRSDGTSRYEQYF
TRBD2	TRBV7-3	.	TRBJ2-5	TGTGCCAGCAGCTCCCGGACTAGCGGGGGGGGTCAAGAGACCCAGTACTTC	CASSSRTSGGGQETQYF
TRBD1	TRBV7-2	few	TRBJ1-5	TGTGCCAGCAGCCCGTGGACAGGGCAGTATCAGCCCCAGCATTTT	CASSPWTGQYQPQHF
TRBD2	TRBV19	.	TRBJ2-7	TGTGCCAGTAGCAGGGGACTAGCGGGAACCTACGAGCAGTACTTC	CASSRGLAGTYEQYF
TRBD1	TRBV6-1	once	TRBJ1-2	TGTGCCAGCGTAGCCGGGACAGGCCGCTATGGCTACACCTTC	CASVAGTGRYGYTF
.	TRBV4-2	.	TRBJ2-2	TGTGCCAGCAGCCAAGAAGGGGGGGCAGGGGCCGGGGAGCTGTTTTTT	CASSQEGGAGAGELFF
.	TRBV5-1	.	TRBJ2-7	TGCGCCAGCAGCGCCCAAAGCCTGTCCTACGAGCAGTACTTC	CASSAQSLSYEQYF
.	TRBV28	few	TRBJ1-5	TGTGCCAGCAACTCACCCCCAGGGGATCAGCCCCAGCATTTT	CASNSPPGDQPQHF
.	TRBV6-4	.	TRBJ1-5	TGTGCCAGCTCAGGGGCCGCCAATCAGCCCCAGCATTTT	CASSGAANQPQHF
TRBD2	TRBV7-9	.	TRBJ2-1	TGTGCCAGCAGCCAGACTAGCGGGATCAATGAGCAGTTCTTC	CASSQTSGINEQFF
.	TRBV10-1	.	TRBJ2-6	TGCGCCAGCAGTGATCCGTTTCCCCAAGTGGCCTCCTCTGGGGCCAACGTCCTGACTTTC	CASSDPFPQVASSGANVLTF
TRBD1	TRBV4-2	.	TRBJ1-2	TGTGCCAGCAGCCAAGGGGTCAGGGGGCGGGATGGCTACACCTTC	CASSQGVRGRDGYTF